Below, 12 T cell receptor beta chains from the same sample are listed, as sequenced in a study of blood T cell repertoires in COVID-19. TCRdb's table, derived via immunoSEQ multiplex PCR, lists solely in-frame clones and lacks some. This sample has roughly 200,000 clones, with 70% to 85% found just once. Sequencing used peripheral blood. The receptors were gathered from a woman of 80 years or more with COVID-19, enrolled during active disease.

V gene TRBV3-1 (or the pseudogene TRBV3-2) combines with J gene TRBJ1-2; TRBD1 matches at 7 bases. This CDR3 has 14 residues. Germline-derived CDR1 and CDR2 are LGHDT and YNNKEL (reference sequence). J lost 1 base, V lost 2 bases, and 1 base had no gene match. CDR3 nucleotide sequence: TGTGCCAGCAGCCAACAGGGGGTTAACTATGGCTACACCTTC. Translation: CASSQQGVNYGYTF.

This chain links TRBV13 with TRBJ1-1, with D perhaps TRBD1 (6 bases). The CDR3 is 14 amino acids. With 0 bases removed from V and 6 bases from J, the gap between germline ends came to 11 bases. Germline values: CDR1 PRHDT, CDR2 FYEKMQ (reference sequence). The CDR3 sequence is CASSLGQGGSEAFF. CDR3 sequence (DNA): TGTGCCAGCAGCTTAGGACAGGGCGGGTCTGAAGCTTTCTTT.

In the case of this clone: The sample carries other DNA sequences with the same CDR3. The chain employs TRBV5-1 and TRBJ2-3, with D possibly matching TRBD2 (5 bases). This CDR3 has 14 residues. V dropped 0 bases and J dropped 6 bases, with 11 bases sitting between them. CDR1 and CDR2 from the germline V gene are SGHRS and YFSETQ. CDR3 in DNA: TGCGCCAGCAGCTTGGAAGGGAGAGGGGATACGCAGTATTTT. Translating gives CASSLEGRGDTQYF.

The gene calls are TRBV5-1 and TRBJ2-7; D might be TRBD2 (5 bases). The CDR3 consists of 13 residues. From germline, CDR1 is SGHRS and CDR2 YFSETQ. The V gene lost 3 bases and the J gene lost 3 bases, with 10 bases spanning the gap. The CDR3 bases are TGCGCCAGCAGCTCGCCGGGGAGCTACGAGCAGTACTTC. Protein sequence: CASSSPGSYEQYF.

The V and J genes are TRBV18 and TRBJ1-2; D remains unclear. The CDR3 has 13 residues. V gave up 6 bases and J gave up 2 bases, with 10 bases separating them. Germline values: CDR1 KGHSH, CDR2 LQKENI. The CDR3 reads CASSPEPNYGYTF. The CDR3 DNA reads TGTGCCAGCTCCCCCGAGCCGAACTATGGCTACACCTTC.

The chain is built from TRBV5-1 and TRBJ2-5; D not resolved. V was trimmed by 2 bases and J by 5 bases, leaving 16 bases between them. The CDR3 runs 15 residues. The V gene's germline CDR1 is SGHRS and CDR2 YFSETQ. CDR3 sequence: CASSLRTTPGETQYF. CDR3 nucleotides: TGCGCCAGCAGCTTACGCACTACCCCCGGGGAGACCCAGTACTTC.

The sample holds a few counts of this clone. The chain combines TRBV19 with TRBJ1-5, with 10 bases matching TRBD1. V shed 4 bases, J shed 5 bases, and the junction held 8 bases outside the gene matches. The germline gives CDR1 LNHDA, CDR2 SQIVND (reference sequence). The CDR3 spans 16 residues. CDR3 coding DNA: TGTGCCAGTAGTAGCAAAGACAGGGGGCGCGATCAGCCCCAGCATTTT. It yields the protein CASSSKDRGRDQPQHF.

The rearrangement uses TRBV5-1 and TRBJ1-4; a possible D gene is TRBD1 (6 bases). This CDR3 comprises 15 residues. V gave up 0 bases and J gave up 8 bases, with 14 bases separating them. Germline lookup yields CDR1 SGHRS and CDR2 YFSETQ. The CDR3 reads CASSLALDSHEKLFF. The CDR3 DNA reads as TGCGCCAGCAGCTTGGCCCTGGACAGTCACGAAAAACTGTTTTTT.

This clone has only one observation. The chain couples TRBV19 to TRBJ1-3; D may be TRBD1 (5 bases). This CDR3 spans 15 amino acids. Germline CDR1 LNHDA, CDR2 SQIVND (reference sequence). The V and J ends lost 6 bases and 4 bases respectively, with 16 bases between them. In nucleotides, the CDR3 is TGTGCCAGTAGCCCAGCAGGGCTGCGGGGAAACACCATATATTTT. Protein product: CASSPAGLRGNTIYF.

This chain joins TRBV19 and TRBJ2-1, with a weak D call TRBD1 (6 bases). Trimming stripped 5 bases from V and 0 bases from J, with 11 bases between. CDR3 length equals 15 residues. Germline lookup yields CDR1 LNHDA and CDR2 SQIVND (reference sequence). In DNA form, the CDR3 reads TGTGCCAGTAGTTCCACAGGGAGCTCCTACAATGAGCAGTTCTTC. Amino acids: CASSSTGSSYNEQFF. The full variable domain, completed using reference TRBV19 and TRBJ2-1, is DGGITQSPKYLFRKEGQNVTLSCEQNLNHDAMYWYRQDPGQGLRLIYYSQIVNDFQKGDIAEGYSVSREKKESFPLTVTSAQKNPTAFYLCASSSTGSSYNEQFFGPGTRLTVL.

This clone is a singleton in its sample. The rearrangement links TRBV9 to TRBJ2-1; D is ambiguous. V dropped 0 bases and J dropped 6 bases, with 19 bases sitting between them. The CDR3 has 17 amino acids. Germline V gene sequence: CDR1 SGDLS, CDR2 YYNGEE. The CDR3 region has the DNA TGTGCCAGCAGCGTAGGTGGAGCCGATCACCTAGGCAATGAGCAGTTCTTC. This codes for CASSVGGADHLGNEQFF. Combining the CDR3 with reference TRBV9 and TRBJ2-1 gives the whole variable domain DSGVTQTPKHLITATGQRVTLRCSPRSGDLSVYWYQQSLDQGLQFLIQYYNGEERAKGNILERFSAQQFPDLHSELNLSSLELGDSALYFCASSVGGADHLGNEQFFGPGTRLTVL.

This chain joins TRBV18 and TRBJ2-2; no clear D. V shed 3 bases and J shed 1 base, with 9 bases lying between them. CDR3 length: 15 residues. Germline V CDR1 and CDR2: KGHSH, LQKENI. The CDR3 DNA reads TGTGCCAGCTCACCGAACAGAAGGAACACCGGGGAGCTGTTTTTT. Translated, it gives CASSPNRRNTGELFF.